This T cell receptor beta chain originates from a study of neurological immune-mediated disorders. General study findings and limits: Multiple sclerosis, the disease with the least TCR clonal expansion, fell below healthy controls, whereas HTLV-1-associated myelopathy showed the most.

At least ten counts were recorded for this clonotype. Its specificity is unknown. As for time point: longitudinal time-point 1 (baseline). The V gene end was trimmed by 3 bases and the J gene end by 3 bases; junction bases not matched to a gene: 3. Germline values: CDR1 SNHLY, CDR2 FYNNEI. This CDR3 contains 14 residues. Over 160 million TCR-beta sequences from 15-18 subjects were obtained in each sequencing run. TCRdb recomputed calls from the 5' RACE reads with MiXCR, one row per CDR3 protein. The repertoire holds some 71,000 distinct CDR3 sequences, about 10% seen once, with approximately 9.7% in the top ten.

This receptor was taken from a man aged 25 to 45 in good health. V gene TRBV2 combines with J gene TRBJ2-5, with 8 bases lining up with TRBD1. The sequenced material came from PBMCs. The CDR3 DNA reads TGTGCCAGCAGTGAGGGACAGGTGAAAGAGACCCAGTACTTC. This gives the protein CASSEGQVKETQYF.